This T cell receptor beta chain was sequenced for a study of blood T cell repertoires in COVID-19. About the study: From the United States, Italy and Spain came samples of acute and convalescent COVID-19. T cells, B-cell-depleted T cells, or PBMCs provided the cDNA or gDNA that served as material.

As originally analysed: Amplification of reference gene primers was used by the study to estimate nucleated cell counts. TCRdb keeps only in-frame clones here, not all; method: immunoSEQ multiplex PCR. The V and J calls and clone size come from that table; D and trimming were worked out from the DNA. The table records 45,000 or so clones, roughly 87% of them present only once. The V gene's germline CDR1 is SGHVS and CDR2 FQNEAQ. Trimming took 1 base from V and 0 from J, leaving 7 bases between them. CDR3 size: 15 residues. This sequence originates from a man aged 65 to 85 with active COVID-19. This chain links TRBV7-8 with TRBJ1-5; maybe TRBD1 (5 bases). The sample comprised peripheral blood. CDR3 nucleotide sequence: TGTGCCAGCAGCTTAGGCAGGGTTAGCAATCAGCCCCAGCATTTT. Translating it yields CASSLGRVSNQPQHF.